These T cell receptor beta chains were read from a single sample in a study of CD8 T cells in Susac syndrome. TCRdb called the immunoSEQ multiplex PCR reads again in MiXCR, with one record for every CDR3 protein. The data hold more than 110,000 distinct CDR3 sequences, with 95% observed a single time. The sequenced sample was CD4+ T cells from PBMCs. Receptors were obtained from a human donor with Susac syndrome. The CDR3 runs from the conserved cysteine through the conserved F or W. D genes are given only for firm matches. The size of a clone is reported for some rows only, either as once, few or many, or as a class for expanded clones.

V gene	clone size	J gene	D gene	CDR3 protein	CDR3 DNA
TRBV7-9	-	TRBJ2-7	TRBD2	CASSLGLGGTYEQYF	TGTGCCAGCAGCTTGGGACTAGGCGGGACCTACGAGCAGTACTTC
TRBV4-1	-	TRBJ1-1	-	CASSSGRRGVGNTEAFF	TGCGCCAGCAGCAGCGGGCGGAGGGGCGTGGGGAACACTGAAGCTTTCTTT
TRBV2	-	TRBJ2-3	-	CASLSRTSLEDTQYF	TGTGCCAGCCTTTCCCGGACATCCCTGGAAGATACGCAGTATTTT
TRBV7-9	-	TRBJ1-2	-	CASSPTAIGYGYTF	TGTGCCAGCAGCCCCACTGCGATTGGCTATGGCTACACCTTC
TRBV20-1	-	TRBJ2-6	TRBD2	CSAAGGSSGANVLTF	TGCAGTGCCGCGGGAGGAAGCTCTGGGGCCAACGTCCTGACTTTC
TRBV6-2/TRBV6-3	-	TRBJ2-7	TRBD1	CASRPGQGATYEQYF	TGTGCCAGCAGGCCGGGACAGGGGGCGACCTACGAGCAGTACTTC
TRBV12-3/TRBV12-4	-	TRBJ1-1	TRBD1	CASRSDRDTEAFF	TGTGCCAGCAGATCCGACAGGGACACTGAAGCTTTCTTT
TRBV7-9	-	TRBJ2-5	TRBD2	CASSPRRTSGDETQYF	TGTGCCAGCAGCCCACGCCGAACTAGCGGGGACGAGACCCAGTACTTC
TRBV7-9	-	TRBJ2-3	-	CSGAEASTDTQYF	TGTTCCGGAGCGGAGGCTAGCACAGATACGCAGTATTTT
TRBV29-1	-	TRBJ1-2	TRBD1	CSVERTGLGSGYTF	TGCAGCGTCGAAAGGACAGGGCTGGGAAGTGGCTACACCTTC
TRBV5-1	-	TRBJ2-5	-	CASSFEVAETQYF	TGCGCCAGCAGCTTTGAGGTCGCAGAGACCCAGTACTTC
TRBV20-1	-	TRBJ1-6	-	CSARDLRSPLHF	TGCAGTGCTAGAGATCTGCGTTCACCCCTCCACTTT
TRBV6-1	-	TRBJ2-7	-	CASSEVGARTYEQYF	TGTGCCAGCAGTGAAGTTGGGGCCCGGACCTACGAGCAGTACTTC
TRBV7-9	-	TRBJ2-7	TRBD1	CASSSLPQGSSYEQYF	TGTGCCAGCAGCTCCCTCCCACAGGGGAGCTCCTACGAGCAGTACTTC
TRBV10-3	-	TRBJ1-1	-	CAISDATGGIFEAFF	TGTGCCATCAGTGATGCGACGGGGGGAATATTTGAAGCTTTCTTT
TRBV4-1	once	TRBJ1-5	TRBD1	CASSPAQGGQPQHF	TGCGCCAGCAGCCCAGCTCAGGGGGGACAGCCCCAGCATTTT
TRBV25-1	-	TRBJ2-7	-	CASSESVQGGEQYF	TGTGCCAGCAGTGAATCGGTCCAGGGCGGCGAGCAGTACTTC
TRBV28	-	TRBJ1-5	TRBD1	CASSAAGTGVVKPQHF	TGTGCCAGCAGTGCCGCCGGGACAGGGGTTGTAAAGCCCCAGCATTTT
TRBV20-1	-	TRBJ1-5	-	CSARAKGASNQPQHF	TGCAGTGCTAGGGCCAAGGGAGCGAGCAATCAGCCCCAGCATTTT
TRBV19	-	TRBJ2-7	-	CASSMGASVPYEQYF	TGTGCCAGTAGTATGGGAGCAAGCGTACCCTACGAGCAGTACTTC
TRBV30	once	TRBJ1-5	TRBD1	CAWSSGTVNQPQHF	TGTGCCTGGAGTTCCGGGACAGTCAATCAGCCCCAGCATTTT
TRBV3-1	-	TRBJ2-7	-	CASSRSGPNFYEQYF	TGTGCCAGCAGCCGATCTGGACCGAATTTTTACGAGCAGTACTTC